The next 13 T cell receptor beta chains were all read from a single sample in a study of early T cells in non-severe SARS-CoV-2 infection. TCRdb independently ran MiXCR on the 5' RACE reads; one entry per CDR3 protein. The data hold tens of thousands of distinct CDR3 sequences, with around an eighth observed a single time. Sequences were derived from whole blood, sampled at baseline. The receptors were sampled from an adult who was a healthcare worker with PCR-confirmed SARS-CoV-2 infection or an uninfected control (not recorded which).

This clonotype was picked up a small number of times. V is TRBV28 and J is TRBJ2-7; D call uncertain. This CDR3 is built from 12 residues. V was cut by 6 bases and J by 3 bases, with 9 bases left in between. Germline CDR1 is MDHEN and CDR2 is SYDVKM. The CDR3 nucleotides read TGTGCCAGCAGGGGTTCGCTCTACGAGCAGTACTTC. Amino acids: CASRGSLYEQYF.

The gene calls are TRBV7-9 and TRBJ2-3; the D gene is possibly TRBD1 (6 bases). The CDR3 runs to 14 residues. With 5 bases removed from V and 0 bases from J, the gap between germline ends came to 9 bases. Germline V gives CDR1 SEHNR, CDR2 FQNEAQ (reference sequence). The CDR3 DNA sequence: TGTGCCAGCAGCCCCGGGACAAGCACAGATACGCAGTATTTT. It translates to CASSPGTSTDTQYF.

This clonotype was observed many times. The chain links TRBV6-2 or TRBV6-3 to TRBJ1-2; D possibly corresponds to TRBD1 (6 bases). V shed 6 bases and J shed 3 bases, with 14 bases lying between them. Germline values: CDR1 MNHEY, CDR2 SVGEGT. The CDR3 is made up of 14 amino acids. CDR3 DNA sequence: TGTGCCAGCAGCGGACTGGGGGGCGACTATGGCTACACCTTC. Its translation: CASSGLGGDYGYTF.

This clonotype was counted a few times. This rearrangement joins TRBV7-6 to TRBJ2-5; D is unclear. The germline V gene has CDR1 SGHVS and CDR2 FNYEAQ. The CDR3 loop spans 14 amino acids. The V and J ends lost 1 base and 1 base respectively, with 7 bases between them. The CDR3 nucleotides read TGTGCCAGCAGCTTAGGAAACAGCCAAGAGACCCAGTACTTC. It specifies CASSLGNSQETQYF.

The chain combines TRBV6-5 with TRBJ1-1, with D unclear. Trimming took off 6 bases at V and 0 bases at J, with 11 bases between the two ends. This CDR3 comprises 14 residues. Germline CDR1 MNHEY, CDR2 SVGAGI. The CDR3 loop reads CASSLRNMNTEAFF. The DNA of the CDR3 is TGTGCCAGCAGCCTCAGGAACATGAACACTGAAGCTTTCTTT.

In its sample, this clonotype was seen many times. CDR3 sequence reads: CASRGGQTNTGELFF. CDR3 sequence (DNA): TGTGCCAGCAGAGGAGGACAGACGAACACCGGGGAGCTGTTTTTT. The chain joins TRBV25-1 to TRBJ2-2; tentative D call: TRBD1 (6 bases). From germline, CDR1 is MGHDK and CDR2 SYGVNS. Trimming pared 6 bases from V and 0 bases from J, leaving 11 bases between. This CDR3 region has 15 residues.

This clonotype was recorded at least ten times. The chain is built from TRBV7-9 and TRBJ1-1; 7 nucleotides line up with TRBD1. Germline CDR1 SEHNR, CDR2 FQNEAQ (reference sequence). The CDR3 has 14 residues. Trimming at V came to 2 bases and at J to 9 bases, leaving 9 bases not matched to a gene. Written as DNA, the CDR3 is TGTGCCAGCAGCTTATCAACAGGGGAGGATAAAGCTTTCTTT. This sequence encodes CASSLSTGEDKAFF.

The chain has TRBV28 and TRBJ2-7; 10 positions match TRBD1. Germline loops: CDR1 MDHEN, CDR2 SYDVKM. With 7 bases clipped from V and 3 bases from J, the junction kept 9 bases outside the gene matches. This CDR3 is 15 amino acids long. CDR3 nucleotides: TGTGCCAGCACCTCTTTTTGGACAGGGGGCTACGAGCAGTACTTC. It is translated as CASTSFWTGGYEQYF.

A few counts support this clonotype. The chain is built from TRBV20-1 and TRBJ2-5, with a possible D match to TRBD2 (5 bases). CDR1 DFQATT and CDR2 SNEGSKA come from the germline V gene (reference sequence). The V gene lost 6 bases and the J gene lost 2 bases, with 19 bases spanning the gap. The CDR3 totals 15 residues. CDR3 sequence (DNA): TGCAGTGCCGAGGTTTGGGAGCAAATTCAAGAGACCCAGTACTTC. Its translation: CSAEVWEQIQETQYF.

This clonotype was picked up a small number of times. V usage is TRBV7-9 and J usage is TRBJ1-2, with 8 nucleotides matching TRBD1. This CDR3 region has 15 residues. Germline V CDR1 and CDR2: SEHNR, FQNEAQ (reference sequence). The V segment lost 3 bases and the J segment 5 bases; nucleotides outside the gene matches: 8. This chain's CDR3 is CASSLDRAVLYGYTF. CDR3 coding DNA: TGTGCCAGCAGCTTGGACAGGGCCGTCTTATATGGCTACACCTTC.

At least ten counts were recorded for this clonotype. V is TRBV5-8 and J is TRBJ2-2; the D gene could be TRBD1 or TRBD2 (6 bases each). Germline loops: CDR1 SGHTS, CDR2 YDEGEE. This CDR3 contains 17 residues. V was cut by 4 bases and J by 5 bases, with 21 bases left in between. The CDR3 nucleotides are TGTGCCAGCAGCCCGGCCTGGGGGGACACGGGAACCGGGGAGCTGTTTTTT. Translated, it gives CASSPAWGDTGTGELFF. Full variable domain (outside the CDR3, taken from reference TRBV5-8 and TRBJ2-2): EAGVTQSPTHLIKTRGQQATLRCSPISGHTSVYWYQQALGLGLQFLLWYDEGEERNRGNFPPRFSGRQFPNYSSELNVNALELEDSALYLCASSPAWGDTGTGELFFGEGSRLTVL.

This clonotype came up a few times. The chain couples TRBV28 to TRBJ1-1; D unresolved. Germline values: CDR1 MDHEN, CDR2 SYDVKM. The CDR3 spans 11 residues. Trimming shortened V by 6 bases and J by 3 bases, and 5 bases separated the two germline ends. The CDR3 DNA reads TGTGCCAGCAGCCGAGACACTGAAGCTTTCTTT. Translation gives CASSRDTEAFF. Full variable domain (rest looked up from reference TRBV28 and TRBJ1-1): DVKVTQSSRYLVKRTGEKVFLECVQDMDHENMFWYRQDPGLGLRLIYFSYDVKMKEKGDIPEGYSVSREKKERFSLILESASTNQTSMYLCASSRDTEAFFGQGTRLTVV.

This clonotype showed up just a few times. CDR3: CASSQNLGQLGGYTF. DNA of the CDR3: TGCGCCAGCAGCCAAAACCTAGGACAGCTGGGCGGCTACACCTTC. This chain connects TRBV4-1 to TRBJ1-2; possibly TRBD1 for D (6 bases). The germline gives CDR1 MGHRA, CDR2 YSYEKL. V lost 2 bases, J lost 8 bases, and 18 bases lay in between. This CDR3 has 15 residues.